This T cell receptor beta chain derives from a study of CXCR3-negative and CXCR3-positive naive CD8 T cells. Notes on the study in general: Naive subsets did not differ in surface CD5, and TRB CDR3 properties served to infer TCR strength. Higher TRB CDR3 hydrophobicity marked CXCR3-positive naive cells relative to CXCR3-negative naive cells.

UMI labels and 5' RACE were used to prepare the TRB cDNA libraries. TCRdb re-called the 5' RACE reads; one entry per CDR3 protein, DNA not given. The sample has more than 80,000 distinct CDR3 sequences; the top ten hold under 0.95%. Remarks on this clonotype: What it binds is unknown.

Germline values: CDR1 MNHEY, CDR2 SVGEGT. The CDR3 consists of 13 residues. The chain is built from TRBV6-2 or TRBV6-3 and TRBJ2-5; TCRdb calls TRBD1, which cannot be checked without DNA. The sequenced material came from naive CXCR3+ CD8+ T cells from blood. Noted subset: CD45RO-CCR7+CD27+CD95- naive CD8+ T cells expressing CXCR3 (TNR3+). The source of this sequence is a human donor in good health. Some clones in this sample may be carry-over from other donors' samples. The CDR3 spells CASSRQVVETQYF.